This TCR beta chain was retrieved from a study of cytomegalovirus exposure and HLA in healthy donors. Study details: As released early, the data held 75 million to 90 million unique TCRs from HLA-typed donors.

Whole-study results and caveats: Reportedly, fewer N-insertions than the 666-donor mean appeared in an Asian-associated ancestry cluster in a later analysis. Most of the TCR beta V segments (in an earlier analysis) were productive either about 90% or about 30% of the time.

The primer mix had 60 Vbeta and 13 Jbeta primers. Profiling relied on immunoSEQ multiplex PCR, and the TCRdb table lists in-frame clones only, not all of them. The sample holds 150,000 to 180,000 clones, roughly three quarters seen once. The CDR3 loop spans 15 amino acids. V dropped 5 bases and J dropped 7; count of bases not matched to a gene: 10. Germline loops: CDR1 SGHTA, CDR2 FQGNSA. For this clone: Its antigen is still unknown.

The chain couples TRBV7-2 to TRBJ1-4; TRBD1 matches 7 bases. The TCR comes from a young man in good health and CMV-seropositive. The sequenced sample was PBMCs. The CDR3 DNA reads TGTGCCAGCAGCACAGAGGGGGCGGTTGGTGAAAAACTGTTTTTT. This sequence encodes CASSTEGAVGEKLFF. The variable domain in full, completed from reference TRBV7-2 and TRBJ1-4, reads GAGVSQSPSNKVTEKGKDVELRCDPISGHTALYWYRQSLGQGLEFLIYFQGNSAPDKSGLPSDRFSAERTGGSVSTLTIQRTQQEDSAVYLCASSTEGAVGEKLFFGSGTQLSVL.